These T cell receptor beta chains were read from a single sample in a study of Ad26.COV2.S vaccination and SARS-CoV-2 variants. TCRdb's copy holds only in-frame clones and misses some; the assay was immunoSEQ multiplex PCR. The top ten clones hold roughly 6% of a sample with around 310,000 clones, roughly 90% of them seen once. The sequenced sample was peripheral blood, obtained in a trial of Ad26.COV2.S vaccine versus placebo. These receptors all stem from a person between 18 and 65 years old who received the Ad26.COV2.S COVID-19 vaccine or a placebo. Both conserved end residues are part of each CDR3. Fields, in order: J gene, D gene, clone size, V gene, CDR3 protein, CDR3 DNA. D genes are given only for firm matches. Only part of the rows carry a size: once, few, many, or a class if the clone is expanded.

J gene: TRBJ2-2
D gene: TRBD2
clone size: .
V gene: TRBV18
CDR3 protein: CASSLSPSGGANTGELFF
CDR3 DNA: TGTGCCAGCTCGCTCTCTCCTAGCGGGGGCGCGAACACCGGGGAGCTGTTTTTT

J gene: TRBJ2-2
D gene: TRBD2
clone size: .
V gene: TRBV11-3
CDR3 protein: CASSPPRGGYGELFF
CDR3 DNA: TGTGCCAGCAGCCCCCCCCGGGGGGGCTACGGGGAGCTGTTTTTT

J gene: TRBJ2-1
D gene: TRBD2
clone size: .
V gene: TRBV6-2/TRBV6-3
CDR3 protein: CASSPPRNERGIFASYNEQFF
CDR3 DNA: TGTGCCAGCAGCCCCCCTCGTAATGAGCGGGGGATTTTTGCTTCCTACAATGAGCAGTTCTTC

J gene: TRBJ2-1
D gene: .
clone size: .
V gene: TRBV12-3/TRBV12-4
CDR3 protein: CASSSGGYNEQFF
CDR3 DNA: TGTGCCAGCAGTTCTGGGGGTTACAATGAGCAGTTCTTC

J gene: TRBJ2-2
D gene: TRBD1
clone size: .
V gene: TRBV2
CDR3 protein: CASSHKLDRGRSTGELFF
CDR3 DNA: TGTGCCAGCAGTCACAAATTAGACAGGGGGCGAAGTACCGGGGAGCTGTTTTTT

J gene: TRBJ1-2
D gene: .
clone size: .
V gene: TRBV3-1/TRBV3-2
CDR3 protein: CASSQGGGRTLAPYGYTF
CDR3 DNA: TGTGCCAGCAGCCAAGGGGGCGGACGGACACTAGCCCCCTATGGCTACACCTTC

J gene: TRBJ1-1
D gene: .
clone size: .
V gene: TRBV10-2
CDR3 protein: CASSEEYAEAFF
CDR3 DNA: TGCGCCAGCAGTGAGGAGTACGCTGAAGCTTTCTTT

J gene: TRBJ2-2
D gene: .
clone size: .
V gene: TRBV2
CDR3 protein: CASSEFGSSDHTGELFF
CDR3 DNA: TGTGCCAGCAGTGAATTTGGCTCTAGCGACCACACCGGGGAGCTGTTTTTT

J gene: TRBJ1-3
D gene: .
clone size: .
V gene: TRBV5-1
CDR3 protein: CASSLEVTGNTIYF
CDR3 DNA: TGCGCCAGCAGCTTGGAGGTTACTGGAAACACCATATATTTT

J gene: TRBJ1-5
D gene: .
clone size: .
V gene: TRBV28
CDR3 protein: CASSPALGAENQPQHF
CDR3 DNA: TGTGCCAGCAGCCCTGCCCTAGGGGCAGAGAATCAGCCCCAGCATTTT

J gene: TRBJ1-1
D gene: .
clone size: .
V gene: TRBV6-2/TRBV6-3
CDR3 protein: CASSQARGWDTEAFF
CDR3 DNA: TGTGCCAGCAGTCAGGCGCGAGGGTGGGACACTGAAGCTTTCTTT

J gene: TRBJ1-4
D gene: TRBD1
clone size: .
V gene: TRBV10-3
CDR3 protein: CAISGTGVEKLFF
CDR3 DNA: TGTGCCATCAGTGGGACAGGGGTTGAAAAACTGTTTTTT

J gene: TRBJ2-7
D gene: .
clone size: .
V gene: TRBV5-5
CDR3 protein: CASSSRGGLYSYEQYF
CDR3 DNA: TGTGCCAGCAGCTCGAGGGGGGGACTGTATTCCTACGAGCAGTACTTC

J gene: TRBJ2-1
D gene: .
clone size: .
V gene: TRBV19
CDR3 protein: CASSIDGGGEQFF
CDR3 DNA: TGTGCCAGTAGTATAGACGGGGGAGGTGAGCAGTTCTTC

J gene: TRBJ2-3
D gene: .
clone size: .
V gene: TRBV27
CDR3 protein: CASSLGAGAYTDTQYF
CDR3 DNA: TGTGCCAGCAGTTTAGGGGCGGGGGCGTACACAGATACGCAGTATTTT

J gene: TRBJ1-5
D gene: .
clone size: .
V gene: TRBV7-8
CDR3 protein: CASAGPGGQPQHF
CDR3 DNA: TGTGCCAGCGCGGGTCCGGGAGGTCAGCCCCAGCATTTT

J gene: TRBJ2-6
D gene: .
clone size: .
V gene: TRBV4-2
CDR3 protein: CASSQGDVSGANVLTF
CDR3 DNA: TGTGCCAGCAGCCAAGGGGATGTCTCTGGGGCCAACGTCCTGACTTTC

J gene: TRBJ1-6
D gene: .
clone size: .
V gene: TRBV6-5
CDR3 protein: CASSYTPATSRPLHF
CDR3 DNA: TGTGCCAGCAGTTACACCCCCGCGACAAGCCGACCCCTCCACTTT

J gene: TRBJ2-7
D gene: .
clone size: .
V gene: TRBV7-2
CDR3 protein: CASSLEPDDSYEQYF
CDR3 DNA: TGTGCCAGCAGCTTAGAGCCAGACGACTCCTACGAGCAGTACTTC

J gene: TRBJ2-3
D gene: TRBD2
clone size: .
V gene: TRBV5-1
CDR3 protein: CASSLSTSGHTDTQYF
CDR3 DNA: TGCGCCAGCAGCTTGAGTACTAGCGGGCACACAGATACGCAGTATTTT

J gene: TRBJ1-5
D gene: .
clone size: .
V gene: TRBV7-2
CDR3 protein: CASSIGHLLNNQPQHF
CDR3 DNA: TGTGCCAGCAGCATTGGACATCTACTCAACAATCAGCCCCAGCATTTT

J gene: TRBJ1-5
D gene: TRBD1
clone size: .
V gene: TRBV6-2/TRBV6-3
CDR3 protein: CASSPGQGVYSNQPQHF
CDR3 DNA: TGTGCCAGCAGCCCTGGACAGGGGGTATATAGCAATCAGCCCCAGCATTTT

J gene: TRBJ1-2
D gene: .
clone size: .
V gene: TRBV12-3/TRBV12-4
CDR3 protein: CASSDHFGGYTF
CDR3 DNA: TGTGCCAGCAGTGATCACTTCGGTGGCTACACCTTC

J gene: TRBJ2-3
D gene: .
clone size: .
V gene: TRBV29-1
CDR3 protein: CSVREGASTDTQYF
CDR3 DNA: TGCAGCGTTCGCGAGGGAGCTAGCACAGATACGCAGTATTTT

J gene: TRBJ1-1
D gene: .
clone size: .
V gene: TRBV12-3/TRBV12-4
CDR3 protein: CASSTTGAEAFF
CDR3 DNA: TGTGCCAGCAGCACGACAGGAGCTGAAGCTTTCTTT

J gene: TRBJ2-3
D gene: .
clone size: .
V gene: TRBV14
CDR3 protein: CASSQSLVDTQYF
CDR3 DNA: TGTGCCAGCAGCCAATCGCTTGTAGATACGCAGTATTTT

J gene: TRBJ2-2
D gene: .
clone size: .
V gene: TRBV6-2/TRBV6-3
CDR3 protein: CASSYRTTNTGELFF
CDR3 DNA: TGTGCCAGCAGTTACAGGACCACGAACACCGGGGAGCTGTTTTTT

J gene: TRBJ1-2
D gene: .
clone size: .
V gene: TRBV7-9
CDR3 protein: CASSLAGAGYTF
CDR3 DNA: TGTGCCAGCAGCTTAGCAGGGGCTGGCTACACCTTC

J gene: TRBJ2-3
D gene: TRBD2
clone size: .
V gene: TRBV18
CDR3 protein: CASSSTGLDTDTQYF
CDR3 DNA: TGTGCCAGCTCATCAACGGGACTAGACACAGATACGCAGTATTTT

J gene: TRBJ1-1
D gene: TRBD1
clone size: few
V gene: TRBV7-3
CDR3 protein: CASSFQGDTEAFF
CDR3 DNA: TGTGCCAGCAGCTTTCAGGGGGACACTGAAGCTTTCTTT

J gene: TRBJ1-1
D gene: .
clone size: .
V gene: TRBV7-9
CDR3 protein: CASSLFKGPGSTEAFF
CDR3 DNA: TGTGCCAGCAGCTTATTTAAGGGACCGGGGAGCACTGAAGCTTTCTTT

J gene: TRBJ2-1
D gene: TRBD2
clone size: .
V gene: TRBV6-6
CDR3 protein: CASSPRTSGNFFEQFF
CDR3 DNA: TGTGCCAGCAGTCCTCGGACTAGCGGGAACTTCTTTGAGCAGTTCTTC

J gene: TRBJ1-2
D gene: TRBD1
clone size: .
V gene: TRBV6-5
CDR3 protein: CASSPRGQGGGYTF
CDR3 DNA: TGTGCCAGCAGTCCGAGGGGACAGGGTGGTGGCTACACCTTC

J gene: TRBJ1-1
D gene: .
clone size: .
V gene: TRBV3-1/TRBV3-2
CDR3 protein: CASSPVTVSRAMNTEAFF
CDR3 DNA: TGTGCCAGCAGCCCGGTGACAGTCTCACGGGCCATGAACACTGAAGCTTTCTTT

J gene: TRBJ1-2
D gene: .
clone size: .
V gene: TRBV28
CDR3 protein: CASSFPRGRGYGYTF
CDR3 DNA: TGTGCCAGCAGTTTTCCAAGGGGTAGGGGTTATGGCTACACCTTC

J gene: TRBJ2-3
D gene: .
clone size: .
V gene: TRBV7-9
CDR3 protein: CASSLVLGAFNRGTDTQYF
CDR3 DNA: TGTGCCAGCAGCTTAGTATTGGGGGCTTTTAATCGAGGCACAGATACGCAGTATTTT

J gene: TRBJ2-1
D gene: .
clone size: .
V gene: TRBV19
CDR3 protein: CASSIEAISSYNEQFF
CDR3 DNA: TGTGCCAGTAGTATAGAAGCGATCAGCTCCTACAATGAGCAGTTCTTC

J gene: TRBJ1-2
D gene: .
clone size: .
V gene: TRBV5-6
CDR3 protein: CASSLGGGSYGYTF
CDR3 DNA: TGTGCCAGCAGCTTGGGAGGGGGTAGCTATGGCTACACCTTC

J gene: TRBJ2-1
D gene: TRBD2
clone size: .
V gene: TRBV9
CDR3 protein: CASGRRLALYNEQFF
CDR3 DNA: TGTGCCAGCGGTCGGAGACTAGCGCTATACAATGAGCAGTTCTTC

J gene: TRBJ2-1
D gene: TRBD2
clone size: .
V gene: TRBV4-1
CDR3 protein: CASSQDRLAGGPPYNEQFF
CDR3 DNA: TGCGCCAGCAGCCAAGATAGGCTAGCGGGAGGCCCCCCCTACAATGAGCAGTTCTTC

J gene: TRBJ2-7
D gene: TRBD1
clone size: .
V gene: TRBV5-6
CDR3 protein: CASLETGLYEQYF
CDR3 DNA: TGTGCCAGCTTAGAGACAGGGCTCTACGAGCAGTACTTC

J gene: TRBJ2-7
D gene: TRBD1
clone size: once
V gene: TRBV6-1
CDR3 protein: CASSEARFWTGKREQYF
CDR3 DNA: TGTGCCAGCAGTGAAGCGCGATTTTGGACAGGGAAGAGGGAGCAGTACTTC

J gene: TRBJ2-3
D gene: TRBD2
clone size: .
V gene: TRBV24-1
CDR3 protein: CATSVSGLAGATDTQYF
CDR3 DNA: TGTGCCACCAGTGTCTCGGGACTAGCGGGAGCGACAGATACGCAGTATTTT

J gene: TRBJ1-3
D gene: TRBD1
clone size: .
V gene: TRBV6-5
CDR3 protein: CASSYTTGAGNTIYF
CDR3 DNA: TGTGCCAGCAGTTACACAACAGGGGCTGGAAACACCATATATTTT

J gene: TRBJ2-1
D gene: TRBD2
clone size: .
V gene: TRBV6-5
CDR3 protein: CASSYSKRTSGREGFF
CDR3 DNA: TGTGCCAGCAGTTACTCGAAGAGGACTAGCGGGAGGGAAGGGTTCTTC

J gene: TRBJ2-3
D gene: .
clone size: .
V gene: TRBV5-5
CDR3 protein: CASSLGTGTDTQYF
CDR3 DNA: TGTGCCAGCAGCTTAGGGACGGGCACAGATACGCAGTATTTT